This T cell receptor beta chain came from a study of multiple sclerosis patients with progressive multifocal leukoencephalopathy. This clone was counted between two and nine times. One junction end disagrees with the germline gene, perhaps due to a read error. The time point denotes: time of PML onset. The CDR3 extends over 15 amino acids. Germline-derived CDR1 and CDR2 are LNHNV and YYDKDF (reference sequence). This table comes from immunoSEQ multiplex PCR, and its TCRdb copy is limited to in-frame clones, with some not included. The sample contains some 31,000 clones, about 90% of which appear only once.

Sequences were derived from PBMCs, sampled from a patient treated with natalizumab. This receptor was taken from a human donor with progressive multifocal leukoencephalopathy. The chain is built from TRBV15 and TRBJ2-7, with unresolved D. CDR3 sequence: CAISRETGPTYEQYF. The CDR3 coding sequence is TGTGCCATCAGCAGAGAGACCGGGCCGACCTACGAGCAGTACTTC.